The T cell receptor (beta chain) under discussion was sequenced for a study of Ad26.COV2.S vaccination and SARS-CoV-2 variants. In the study overall: Once, or twice with 56 days between doses, Ad26.COV2.S was given intramuscularly.

Treatment denoted: roughly 18 received Ad26.COV2.S at low or high dose, single or two shots; roughly five received placebo; per-sample allocation not given. Sampling happened 63 days after the first vaccine or placebo injection. Ad26 vector vaccine expressed Wuhan-strain SARS-CoV-2 spike. Data came from immunoSEQ multiplex PCR; TCRdb stores just in-frame clones and leaves some out. This sample yields 350,000 to 500,000 clones, of which 80% to 95% are seen a single time; around 4.2% belongs to the top ten. V was cut by 1 base and J by 0 bases, with 7 bases left in between. This CDR3 spans 14 amino acids. Germline V gives CDR1 MGHRA, CDR2 YSYEKL.

The chain combines TRBV4-1 with TRBJ2-7, with D uncertain. This clonotype was obtained from a person aged 18-60 years who received the Ad26.COV2.S COVID-19 vaccine or a placebo. The sequencing used peripheral blood, collected in a trial of Ad26.COV2.S vaccine versus placebo. This CDR3 reads CASSQGRASYEQYF. The CDR3 region has the DNA TGCGCCAGCAGCCAAGGCAGAGCCTCCTACGAGCAGTACTTC.